Following are 13 T cell receptor beta chains from one sample sequenced in a study of T-cell reconstitution after alpha-beta-depleted transplantation in children. The TCRbeta library incorporated unique molecular identifiers. TCRdb called the PCR reads again in MiXCR, with one record for every CDR3 protein. This table holds 580,000 or so distinct CDR3 sequences, 23% found once. Material: PBMCs, mostly from graft donor cells, obtained 360 days after TCRalphabeta/CD19-depleted stem cell transplant. Source of these receptors: a boy under three years old who had a stem cell transplant for acute myeloid leukemia, so the T cells may come from the graft donor.

The rearrangement links TRBV11-2 to TRBJ2-3; tentative D call: TRBD1 (6 bases). The V end lost 4 bases, the J end lost 2 bases, and 13 bases lay between the germline ends. This CDR3 comprises 15 residues. The germline CDR1 and CDR2 sequences are SGHAT and FQNNGV. The CDR3 DNA is TGTGCCAGCAGCTCGCCGACAGGTTCCACAGATACGCAGTATTTT. Encoded protein: CASSSPTGSTDTQYF.

This clonotype was counted at least ten times. This chain connects TRBV11-1 to TRBJ2-3, with 9 bases that match TRBD2. This CDR3 spans 18 amino acids. J gave up 3 bases and V 5 bases, and 15 bases lay outside the gene matches. Germline CDR1 and CDR2: SGHAT and FQDESV (reference sequence). CDR3 in DNA: TGTGCCAGCAGCCTCATACCCTTAGCGGGGGCCCGTACAGATACGCAGTATTTT. Translated, it gives CASSLIPLAGARTDTQYF.

This clonotype was recorded at least ten times. The rearrangement joins TRBV12-3 or TRBV12-4 to TRBJ2-2, with a possible D match to TRBD1 (5 bases). The CDR3 totals 15 residues. V was clipped by 3 bases and J by 0 bases, with 8 bases between them. The CDR3 bases are TGTGCCAGCAGTTTGCCAGGGACGAACACCGGGGAGCTGTTTTTT. It encodes CASSLPGTNTGELFF.

The CDR3: CASSLTSRHEQFF. The CDR3 bases are TGTGCCAGCAGCTTAACTAGCCGGCATGAGCAGTTCTTC. The V gene is TRBV7-8, the J gene TRBJ2-1, with D maybe TRBD2 (6 bases). The ends were cut back, 2 bases at V and 8 bases at J, with 10 bases in the middle. The CDR3 contains 13 residues. Germline V CDR1 and CDR2: SGHVS, FQNEAQ.

This clonotype showed up many times. The rearrangement uses TRBV19 and TRBJ2-5; 9 nucleotides align to TRBD1. CDR1 is LNHDA, CDR2 SQIVND, per germline (reference sequence). With 5 bases clipped from V and 0 bases from J, the junction kept 7 bases outside the gene matches. The CDR3 is made up of 16 amino acids. The CDR3, as DNA: TGTGCCAGTAGTGGCTGGGACAGGGTCGACCAAGAGACCCAGTACTTC. This translates into CASSGWDRVDQETQYF.

A few counts support this clonotype. The chain is built from TRBV5-8 and TRBJ2-7; tentative D call: TRBD1 (6 bases). The CDR3 sequence is 12 residues long. Trimming removed 4 bases from V and 7 bases from J, with 12 bases in between. CDR1 and CDR2 from the germline V gene are SGHTS and YDEGEE. The DNA for the CDR3 is TGTGCCAGCAGCCGATACAGGGTTGAGCAGTACTTC. As protein: CASSRYRVEQYF.

The chain carries TRBV4-3 and TRBJ2-1; D possibly matches TRBD1 or TRBD2 (5 bases each). Trimming pared 0 bases from V and 16 bases from J, leaving 22 bases between. CDR3 size: 15 residues. From germline, CDR1 is LGHNA and CDR2 YSLEER. Here the CDR3 reads CASSQDPLDKRGLFF. The CDR3 coding sequence is TGCGCCAGCAGCCAAGACCCCCTCGACAAGAGGGGTCTTTTCTTC.

The rearrangement links TRBV18 to TRBJ2-1, with D maybe TRBD1 (9 bases). Germline CDR1 and CDR2: KGHSH and LQKENI. Trimming shortened V by 2 bases and J by 4 bases, and 18 bases separated the two germline ends. The CDR3 loop spans 17 amino acids. CDR3: CASSPTGGTGLYNEQFF. The DNA for the CDR3 is TGTGCCAGCTCACCAACGGGGGGGACAGGGCTTTACAATGAGCAGTTCTTC. Full variable domain (missing parts from reference TRBV18 and TRBJ2-1): NAGVMQNPRHLVRRRGQEARLRCSPMKGHSHVYWYRQLPEEGLKFMVYLQKENIIDESGMPKERFSAEFPKEGPSILRIQQVVRGDSAAYFCASSPTGGTGLYNEQFFGPGTRLTVL.

This clonotype was counted many times. V usage is TRBV6-1 and J usage is TRBJ2-5; 8 bases align to TRBD1. V dropped 4 bases and J dropped 5; count of bases not matched to a gene: 9. This CDR3 has 15 residues. Germline CDR1 and CDR2: MNHNS and SASEGT. DNA for the CDR3: TGTGCCAGCAGTGGGCCTCGGGACAGGCGGGAGACCCAGTACTTC. This encodes CASSGPRDRRETQYF.

A remark on this clonotype: A much larger clone lies one base from this, so it may be a read error. The J gene is TRBJ1-4, the V gene TRBV20-1; tentative D call: TRBD1 (5 bases). V lost 0 bases and J 0 bases, leaving 11 bases between the germline ends. Germline V gene sequence: CDR1 DFQATT, CDR2 SNEGSKA (reference sequence). The CDR3 spans 16 residues. This CDR3 reads CSARDLGDTTNEKLFF. The CDR3 nucleotides read TGCAGTGCTAGAGATTTAGGGGATACAACTAATGAAAAACTGTTTTTT.

This CDR3 is CSARDGARTEQYV. Here the CDR3 DNA reads TGCAGTGCTAGAGATGGGGCCCGTACCGAGCAGTACGTC. The chain joins TRBV20-1 to TRBJ2-7, with D tentatively TRBD1 (5 bases). V was trimmed by 0 bases and J by 6 bases, leaving 12 bases between them. This CDR3 has 13 residues. Looked up from germline, CDR1 is DFQATT and CDR2 is SNEGSKA (reference sequence).

The rearrangement uses TRBV21-1 and TRBJ2-7; TRBD1, the D gene given by the table, was not confirmed from the DNA. TRBV21-1 is labeled a pseudogene. CDR3 size: 18 residues. CDR3 nucleotides: TGTGCCAGCAGCAAAGTTAGGGACAAAATCCCCCTTCCCTACGAGCAGTACTTC. Translated: CASSKVRDKIPLPYEQYF.

This clonotype was detected only a few times. The rearrangement joins TRBV20-1 to TRBJ1-5, with no clear D. The CDR3 runs 12 residues. CDR1 and CDR2 from the germline V gene are DFQATT and SNEGSKA (reference sequence). Trimming stripped 4 bases from V and 3 bases from J, with 7 bases between. CDR3 sequence reads: CSAIRNNQPQHF. DNA of the CDR3: TGCAGTGCTATCCGGAACAATCAGCCCCAGCATTTT.